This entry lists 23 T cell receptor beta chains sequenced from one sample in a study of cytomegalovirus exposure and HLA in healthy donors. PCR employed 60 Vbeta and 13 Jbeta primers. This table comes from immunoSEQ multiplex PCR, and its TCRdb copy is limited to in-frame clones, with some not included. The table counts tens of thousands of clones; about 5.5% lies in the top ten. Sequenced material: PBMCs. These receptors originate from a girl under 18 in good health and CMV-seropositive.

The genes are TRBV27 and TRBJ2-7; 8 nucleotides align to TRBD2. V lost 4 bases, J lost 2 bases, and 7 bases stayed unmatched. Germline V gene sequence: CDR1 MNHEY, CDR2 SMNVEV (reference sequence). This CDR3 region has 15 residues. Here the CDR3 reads CASSSTGGAPYEQYF. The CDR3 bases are TGTGCCAGCAGTTCCACGGGGGGGGCGCCCTACGAGCAGTACTTC.

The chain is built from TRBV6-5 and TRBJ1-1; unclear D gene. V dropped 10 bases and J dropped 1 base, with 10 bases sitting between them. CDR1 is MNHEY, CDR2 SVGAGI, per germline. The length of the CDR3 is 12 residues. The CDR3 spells CATYDRNTEAFF. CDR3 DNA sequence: TGTGCCACCTACGATAGGAACACTGAAGCTTTCTTT.

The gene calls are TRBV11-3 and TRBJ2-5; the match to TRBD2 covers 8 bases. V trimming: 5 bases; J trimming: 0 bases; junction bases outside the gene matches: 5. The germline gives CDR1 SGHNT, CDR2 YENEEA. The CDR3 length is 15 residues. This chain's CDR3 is CASSPGGGYQETQYF. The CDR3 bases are TGTGCCAGCAGCCCGGGGGGGGGCTACCAAGAGACCCAGTACTTC.

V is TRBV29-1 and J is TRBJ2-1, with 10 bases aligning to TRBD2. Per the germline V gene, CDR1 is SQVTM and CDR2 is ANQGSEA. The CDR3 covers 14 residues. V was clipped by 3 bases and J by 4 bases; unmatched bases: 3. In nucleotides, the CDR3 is TGCAGCGTTGATCGTAGCGGGGGGTACAATGAGCAGTTCTTC. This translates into CSVDRSGGYNEQFF.

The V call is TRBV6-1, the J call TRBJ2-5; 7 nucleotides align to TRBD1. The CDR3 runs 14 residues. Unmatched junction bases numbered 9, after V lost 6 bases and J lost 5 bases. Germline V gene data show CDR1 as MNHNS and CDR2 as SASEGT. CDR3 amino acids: CASSSTGSRETQYF. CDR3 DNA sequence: TGTGCCAGCAGCTCGACAGGGTCGCGGGAGACCCAGTACTTC.

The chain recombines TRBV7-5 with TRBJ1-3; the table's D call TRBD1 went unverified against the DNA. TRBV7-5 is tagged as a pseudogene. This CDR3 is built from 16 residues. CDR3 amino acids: CVRSPQGSGPGNTIYF. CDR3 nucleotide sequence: TGTGTCAGAAGCCCCCAGGGCTCTGGCCCTGGAAACACCATATATTTT.

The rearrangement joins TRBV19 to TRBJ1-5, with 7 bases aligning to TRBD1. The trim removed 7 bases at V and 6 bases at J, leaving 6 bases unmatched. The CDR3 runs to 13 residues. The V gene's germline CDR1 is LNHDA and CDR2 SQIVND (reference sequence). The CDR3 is CASKDREVQPQHF. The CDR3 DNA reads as TGTGCCAGTAAAGACAGGGAAGTTCAGCCCCAGCATTTT.

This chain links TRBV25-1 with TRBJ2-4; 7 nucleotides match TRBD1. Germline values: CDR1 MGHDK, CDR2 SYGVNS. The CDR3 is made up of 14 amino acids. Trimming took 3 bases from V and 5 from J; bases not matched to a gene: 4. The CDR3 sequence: CASSEGQPENIQYF. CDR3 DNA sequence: TGTGCCAGCAGTGAGGGACAGCCGGAAAACATTCAGTACTTC.

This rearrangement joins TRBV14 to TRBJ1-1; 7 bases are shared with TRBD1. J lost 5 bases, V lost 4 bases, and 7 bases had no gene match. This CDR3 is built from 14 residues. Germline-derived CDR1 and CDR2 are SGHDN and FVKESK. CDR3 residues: CASSPLDRPTEAFF. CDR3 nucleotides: TGTGCCAGCAGCCCCCTGGACAGGCCGACTGAAGCTTTCTTT.

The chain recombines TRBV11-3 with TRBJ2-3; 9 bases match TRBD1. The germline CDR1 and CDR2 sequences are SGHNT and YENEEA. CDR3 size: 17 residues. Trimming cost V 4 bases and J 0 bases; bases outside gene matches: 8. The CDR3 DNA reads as TGTGCCAGCAGCTGGAGCCGGGACAGGGCAAGCACAGATACGCAGTATTTT. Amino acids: CASSWSRDRASTDTQYF.

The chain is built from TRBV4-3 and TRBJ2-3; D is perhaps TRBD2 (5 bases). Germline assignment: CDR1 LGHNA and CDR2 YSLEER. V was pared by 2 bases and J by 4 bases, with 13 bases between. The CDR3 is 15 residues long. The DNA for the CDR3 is TGCGCCAGCAGCCAAACTAGTCGGGCACCAGATACGCAGTATTTT. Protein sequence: CASSQTSRAPDTQYF.

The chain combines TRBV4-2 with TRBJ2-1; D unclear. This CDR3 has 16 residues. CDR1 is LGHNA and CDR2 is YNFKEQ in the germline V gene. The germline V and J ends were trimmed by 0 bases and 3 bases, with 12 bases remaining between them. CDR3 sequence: CASSQEGPPGYNEQFF. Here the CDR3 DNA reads TGTGCCAGCAGCCAAGAGGGCCCCCCTGGCTACAATGAGCAGTTCTTC.

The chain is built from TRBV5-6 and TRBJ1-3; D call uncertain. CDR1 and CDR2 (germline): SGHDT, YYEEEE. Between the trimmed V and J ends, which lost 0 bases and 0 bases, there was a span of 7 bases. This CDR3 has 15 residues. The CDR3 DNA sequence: TGTGCCAGCAGCTTGGGGAGTTTCTCTGGAAACACCATATATTTT. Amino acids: CASSLGSFSGNTIYF.

CDR3 bases: TGTGCCAGCAGTGCCCCCTTCGCGGGTAGCACCGGGGAGCTGTTTTTT. Its translation: CASSAPFAGSTGELFF. J is TRBJ2-2 and V is TRBV28, with D possibly TRBD2 on 5 matching bases. The CDR3 is 16 residues long. Germline CDR1 MDHEN, CDR2 SYDVKM. The ends were cut back, 5 bases at V and 4 bases at J, with 17 bases in the middle.

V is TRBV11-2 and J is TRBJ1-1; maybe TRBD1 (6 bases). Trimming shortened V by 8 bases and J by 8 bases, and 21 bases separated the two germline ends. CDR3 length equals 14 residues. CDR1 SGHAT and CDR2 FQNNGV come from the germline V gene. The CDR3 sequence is CASCSQGPAPEAFF. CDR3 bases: TGTGCCAGCTGTAGTCAGGGGCCCGCCCCAGAAGCTTTCTTT.

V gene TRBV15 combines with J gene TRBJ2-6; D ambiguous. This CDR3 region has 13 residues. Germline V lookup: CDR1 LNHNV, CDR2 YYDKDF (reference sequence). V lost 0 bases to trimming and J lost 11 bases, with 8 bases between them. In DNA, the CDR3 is TGTGCCACCAGCAGAGATAATCTTTACGTCCTGACTTTC. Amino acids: CATSRDNLYVLTF.

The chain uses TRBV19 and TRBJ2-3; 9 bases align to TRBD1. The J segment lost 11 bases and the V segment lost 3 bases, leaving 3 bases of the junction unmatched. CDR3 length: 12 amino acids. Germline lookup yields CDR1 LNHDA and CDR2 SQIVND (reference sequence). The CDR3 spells CASSIGGQGQYF. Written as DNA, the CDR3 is TGTGCCAGTAGTATTGGGGGACAGGGGCAGTATTTT. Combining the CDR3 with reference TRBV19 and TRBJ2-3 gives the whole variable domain DGGITQSPKYLFRKEGQNVTLSCEQNLNHDAMYWYRQDPGQGLRLIYYSQIVNDFQKGDIAEGYSVSREKKESFPLTVTSAQKNPTAFYLCASSIGGQGQYFGPGTRLTVL.

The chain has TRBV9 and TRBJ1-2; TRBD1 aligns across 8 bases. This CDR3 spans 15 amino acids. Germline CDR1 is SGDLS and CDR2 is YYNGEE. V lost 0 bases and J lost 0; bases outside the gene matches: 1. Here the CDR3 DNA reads TGTGCCAGCAGCGTAGGGACAGGGACTAACTATGGCTACACCTTC. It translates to CASSVGTGTNYGYTF.

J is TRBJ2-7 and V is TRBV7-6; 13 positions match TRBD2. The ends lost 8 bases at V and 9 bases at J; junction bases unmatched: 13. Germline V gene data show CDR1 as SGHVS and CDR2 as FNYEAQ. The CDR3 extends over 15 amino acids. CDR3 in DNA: TGTGCCAGCTCCCCTGACACTAGCGGGGGGGCGGGGCAGTACTTC. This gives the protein CASSPDTSGGAGQYF.

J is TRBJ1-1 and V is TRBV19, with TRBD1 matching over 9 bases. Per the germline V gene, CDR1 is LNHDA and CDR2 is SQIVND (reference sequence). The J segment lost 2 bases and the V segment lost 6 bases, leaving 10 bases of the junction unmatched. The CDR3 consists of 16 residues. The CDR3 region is CASRPGQGVSNTEAFF. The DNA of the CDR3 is TGTGCCAGTAGGCCGGGACAGGGCGTTTCCAACACTGAAGCTTTCTTT.

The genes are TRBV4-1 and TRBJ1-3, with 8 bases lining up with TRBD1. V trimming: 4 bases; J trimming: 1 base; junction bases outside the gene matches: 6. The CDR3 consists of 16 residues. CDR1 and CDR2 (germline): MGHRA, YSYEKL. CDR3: CASSPGTGGSGNTIYF. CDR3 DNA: TGCGCCAGCAGCCCGGGGACAGGAGGGTCTGGAAACACCATATATTTT.

CDR3 in amino acids: CASSPGENRNTEAFF. For the CDR3, the DNA is TGTGCCAGCAGCCCAGGGGAGAATCGGAACACTGAAGCTTTCTTT. The chain joins TRBV2 to TRBJ1-1, with a tentative D call TRBD1 (6 bases). Trimming stripped 6 bases from V and 1 base from J, with 15 bases between. This CDR3 region has 15 residues. Germline CDR1 reads SNHLY; CDR2 reads FYNNEI.

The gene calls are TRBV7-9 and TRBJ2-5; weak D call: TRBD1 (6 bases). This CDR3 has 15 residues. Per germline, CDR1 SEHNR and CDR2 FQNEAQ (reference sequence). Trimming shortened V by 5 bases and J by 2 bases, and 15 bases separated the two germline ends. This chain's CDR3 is CASSNTWTDQETQYF. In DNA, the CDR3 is TGTGCCAGCAGCAACACTTGGACAGATCAAGAGACCCAGTACTTC.